This TCR beta chain was recorded in a study of somatic mutations in cytotoxic T cells in rheumatoid arthritis. Across the whole study: Patient blood (approximately 30 ml EDTA) was drawn right after diagnosis, before any treatment.

Positive magnetic bead selection, which isolated the CD4+ and CD8+ cells, was followed by a flow cytometry check of purity. Study findings and constraints: Patients with rheumatoid arthritis showed a slight underrepresentation of TRBV07, a finding that was never subjected to any adjustment for multiple comparisons. Age-matched healthy controls and rheumatoid arthritis patients had CD8+ T-cell clonality that did not differ significantly.

Notes on this clone: Its antigen remains unknown.

The germline V gene encodes CDR1 MDHEN and CDR2 SYDVKM. CDR3 length: 14 amino acids. V lost 5 bases to trimming and J lost 4 bases; unmatched junction nucleotides: 0. TCRdb's copy holds only in-frame clones and misses some; the assay was immunoSEQ multiplex PCR. This sample has about 18,000 clones, with approximately 80% found just once. The chain recombines TRBV28 with TRBJ1-6, with 9 nucleotides matching TRBD1. The clonotype comes from an adult with rheumatoid arthritis. The sequencing sample was made of CD8+ T cells sorted from blood. CDR3 sequence: CASSDRGYNSPLHF. CDR3 DNA sequence: TGTGCCAGCAGTGACAGGGGGTATAATTCACCCCTCCACTTT.